A single sample gave rise to the 21 T cell receptor beta chains below, sequenced in a study of breast tumors, draining lymph nodes, adjacent tissues. TCRdb re-derived calls from the multiplex PCR reads in MiXCR, one entry per CDR3 protein. The sample holds roughly 260,000 distinct CDR3 sequences, about 30% seen once. The lymph nodes were axillary draining lymph nodes from breast cancer patients. The material sequenced was axillary lymph node tissue. The receptors derive from a female donor with breast cancer. Some clones in this sample may be carry-over from other donors' samples.

This rearrangement joins TRBV27 to TRBJ1-5; D is possibly TRBD1 (5 bases). Germline lookup yields CDR1 MNHEY and CDR2 SMNVEV (reference sequence). The CDR3 is made up of 15 amino acids. V was pared by 2 bases and J by 4 bases, with 12 bases between. The CDR3 spells CASSLGPGLNQPQHF. In nucleotides, the CDR3 is TGTGCCAGCAGTTTAGGCCCAGGGCTTAATCAGCCCCAGCATTTT.

Remarks on this clonotype: This may be a read error, as it is one base from a much larger clone. The chain couples TRBV6-4 to TRBJ2-6; D assignment may be TRBD1 or TRBD2 (5 bases each). Germline V CDR1 and CDR2: MRHNA, SNTAGT. There are 14 residues in the CDR3. The CDR3 region has the DNA TGTGCCAGCAGTCACCGATCCGGGGCCAACGTCCCGACTTTC. Encoded protein: CASSHRSGANVPTF.

Ten or more counts support this clonotype. The rearrangement links TRBV6-5 to TRBJ1-3, with D tentatively TRBD1 (6 bases). Between the trimmed V and J ends, which lost 7 bases and 4 bases, there was a span of 17 bases. The CDR3 loop spans 15 amino acids. The V gene's germline CDR1 is MNHEY and CDR2 SVGAGI. The CDR3 DNA reads as TGTGCCAGCAAGGGGGTCTTTACTTCGGGAAACACCATATATTTT. This gives the protein CASKGVFTSGNTIYF.

This clonotype was detected many times. The chain recombines TRBV5-6 with TRBJ2-3, with 11 bases lining up with TRBD2. With 4 bases clipped from V and 3 bases from J, the junction kept 7 bases outside the gene matches. Germline lookup yields CDR1 SGHDT and CDR2 YYEEEE. There are 16 residues in the CDR3. The CDR3 is CASSIWTSGYTDTQYF. CDR3 bases: TGTGCCAGCAGCATCTGGACTAGCGGGTATACAGATACGCAGTATTTT.

This clonotype has a handful of counts. The CDR3 DNA reads as TGTGCCAGCAGTTTATACCCGACAGGGCCTAACTCCTACGAGCAGTACTTC. Translated, it gives CASSLYPTGPNSYEQYF. This rearrangement joins TRBV28 to TRBJ2-7; 7 bases fit TRBD1. Germline loops: CDR1 MDHEN, CDR2 SYDVKM. V lost 1 base and J lost 0; bases outside the gene matches: 9. This CDR3 spans 17 amino acids.

CDR3 loop: CATSNGLAGGKQETQYF. The CDR3 DNA follows: TGTGCCACCAGCAATGGGCTAGCGGGAGGAAAACAAGAGACCCAGTACTTC. The chain joins TRBV15 to TRBJ2-5, with 11 bases fitting TRBD2. The CDR3 has 17 residues. Germline trimming cut 4 bases from V and 2 bases from J; bases unmatched to any gene: 9. Germline V gene data show CDR1 as LNHNV and CDR2 as YYDKDF (reference sequence).

This clonotype was detected ten times or more. The J gene is TRBJ2-3, the V gene TRBV4-2, with TRBD2 matching 7 bases. Germline lookup yields CDR1 LGHNA and CDR2 YNFKEQ. Losses at the gene ends were 2 bases for V and 3 bases for J; bases not matched to a gene: 8. This CDR3 spans 16 amino acids. The CDR3 nucleotides are TGTGCCAGCAGCCAATTGATTGCGGGAGAGACAGATACGCAGTATTTT. Its protein is CASSQLIAGETDTQYF.

This chain uses TRBV20-1 with TRBJ2-6, with D perhaps TRBD2 (6 bases). The V end lost 4 bases, the J end lost 6 bases, and 7 bases lay between the germline ends. Germline V lookup: CDR1 DFQATT, CDR2 SNEGSKA (reference sequence). The CDR3 length is 12 residues. The CDR3 DNA reads TGCAGTGCTACACTAGCGGCCAACGTCCTGACTTTC. Translated: CSATLAANVLTF.

A few counts support this clonotype. The CDR3 DNA reads TGTGCCAGCAGCTTTTGGGGAACCAAAAACATTCAGTACTTC. Its protein product is CASSFWGTKNIQYF. The chain uses TRBV7-9 and TRBJ2-4, with D hard to call. CDR3 length: 14 residues. Trimming removed 3 bases at V and 2 bases at J, with 8 bases between. CDR1 and CDR2 (germline): SEHNR, FQNEAQ (reference sequence).

CDR3: CASDSTGELFF. CDR3 DNA: TGTGCCAGCGATAGCACCGGGGAGCTGTTTTTT. The chain employs TRBV11-2 and TRBJ2-2; D not resolved. CDR3 length equals 11 residues. V lost 8 bases and J 4 bases, leaving 5 bases between the germline ends. Per germline, CDR1 SGHAT and CDR2 FQNNGV.

Many counts were recorded for this clonotype. V and J are TRBV6-1 and TRBJ1-4; D not certain. Between the trimmed V and J ends, which lost 3 bases and 4 bases, there was a span of 9 bases. Per the germline V gene, CDR1 is MNHNS and CDR2 is SASEGT. The CDR3 contains 14 residues. For the CDR3, the DNA is TGTGCCAGCAGTGAGTGGGCCTATAATGAAAAACTGTTTTTT. Amino acids: CASSEWAYNEKLFF.

This clonotype was picked up a small number of times. V is TRBV6-6 and J is TRBJ1-1, with D hard to call. The CDR3 contains 14 residues. Trimming cost V 6 bases and J 1 base, with 12 bases left between them. The germline gives CDR1 MNHNY, CDR2 SVGAGI (reference sequence). The chain's CDR3 is CASRPRAANTEAFF. CDR3 sequence (DNA): TGTGCCAGCAGGCCCCGGGCAGCGAACACTGAAGCTTTCTTT.

This clonotype was recorded many times. The chain uses TRBV15 and TRBJ1-2, with a possible D match to TRBD1 (6 bases). The CDR3 extends over 11 amino acids. Per germline, CDR1 LNHNV and CDR2 YYDKDF (reference sequence). V lost 8 bases and J lost 8, with 12 bases in between. The CDR3 spells CATGGGDGYTF. Here the CDR3 DNA reads TGTGCCACCGGAGGGGGGGACGGCTACACCTTC.

There are many counts of this clonotype. This chain joins TRBV7-9 and TRBJ2-1; D possibly uses TRBD1 or TRBD2 (5 bases each). The V end was cut by 0 bases, the J end by 5 bases, with 11 bases between. Germline V CDR1 and CDR2: SEHNR, FQNEAQ (reference sequence). The CDR3 is made up of 15 amino acids. CDR3 sequence: CASSLAGDRNNEQFF. The CDR3 region has the DNA TGTGCCAGCAGCTTAGCGGGGGATCGGAACAATGAGCAGTTCTTC. Variable domain in full (rest from reference TRBV7-9 and TRBJ2-1): DTGVSQNPRHKITKRGQNVTFRCDPISEHNRLYWYRQTLGQGPEFLTYFQNEAQLEKSRLLSDRFSAERPKGSFSTLEIQRTEQGDSAMYLCASSLAGDRNNEQFFGPGTRLTVL.

The rearrangement links TRBV19 to TRBJ1-1; D gene uncertain. Germline V CDR1 and CDR2: LNHDA, SQIVND (reference sequence). Trimming removed 5 bases from V and 7 bases from J, with 14 bases in between. The CDR3 runs to 13 residues. CDR3: CASSFGPSLEAFF. The DNA for the CDR3 is TGTGCCAGTAGTTTTGGCCCCTCCCTTGAAGCTTTCTTT.

Many counts were recorded for this clonotype. V gene TRBV5-1 combines with J gene TRBJ2-1; 14 bases are shared with TRBD2. The CDR3 length is 17 residues. Germline lookup yields CDR1 SGHRS and CDR2 YFSETQ. The trim removed 4 bases at V and 2 bases at J, leaving 5 bases unmatched. The CDR3 spells CASSPRLAGGPYNEQFF. The CDR3 nucleotides are TGCGCCAGCAGCCCCCGACTAGCGGGAGGGCCCTACAATGAGCAGTTCTTC.

This clonotype was seen repeatedly, ten times or more. This chain links TRBV29-1 with TRBJ1-2, with D possibly TRBD1 on 5 matching bases. Germline V gene sequence: CDR1 SQVTM, CDR2 ANQGSEA. This CDR3 is 13 amino acids long. Trimming shortened V by 0 bases and J by 8 bases, and 13 bases separated the two germline ends. Here the CDR3 reads CSVEEQVASGYTF. Written as DNA, the CDR3 is TGCAGCGTTGAAGAACAGGTAGCAAGCGGCTACACCTTC.

This clonotype was seen at least ten times. The V gene is TRBV29-1, the J gene TRBJ1-2; D may be TRBD1 (6 bases). Deletions cut 4 bases from V and 3 bases from J, with 12 bases between. From germline, CDR1 is SQVTM and CDR2 ANQGSEA. The CDR3 length is 13 residues. CDR3 protein: CSVGVRGDYGYTF. The CDR3 bases are TGCAGCGTTGGCGTCAGGGGAGACTATGGCTACACCTTC.

A note on this clonotype: Possible read error: a much larger clone is one base away. This chain links TRBV20-1 with TRBJ2-1, with D perhaps TRBD1 or TRBD2 (5 bases each). In germline, CDR1 is DFQATT, CDR2 SNEGSKA (reference sequence). The CDR3 extends over 11 amino acids. The chain's CDR3 is CSATGGREQSF. For the CDR3, the DNA is TGCAGTGCTACGGGTGGCAGGGAGCAGTCCTTC.

This clonotype was detected many times. The chain uses TRBV12-5 and TRBJ2-1, with D unclear. V lost 1 base and J lost 10, with 14 bases in between. CDR1 is LGHNT, CDR2 FRNRAP, per germline. There are 14 residues in the CDR3. The CDR3 protein is CASGLAPGDREQFF. DNA of the CDR3: TGTGCTAGTGGTTTGGCTCCCGGTGACCGCGAGCAGTTCTTC.

This clonotype was seen many times. The genes are TRBV20-1 and TRBJ1-2; D is perhaps TRBD1 (5 bases). CDR1 and CDR2 from the germline V gene are DFQATT and SNEGSKA (reference sequence). This CDR3 is built from 13 residues. The ends were cut back, 5 bases at V and 4 bases at J, with 14 bases in the middle. CDR3 DNA: TGCAGTGCTTGGGACCCTGGTGCCTATGGCTACACCTTC. Translation gives CSAWDPGAYGYTF.